The clone carrying this T cell receptor (beta chain) was found once. These data are taken from a study of shared clonotypes between healthy human individuals. TCRdb's table, derived via immunoSEQ multiplex PCR, lists solely in-frame clones and lacks some. The sample lists about 530,000 clones, nearly 80% occurring once. Trimming cost V 3 bases and J 5 bases; bases outside gene matches: 3. Per the germline V gene, CDR1 is SGHRS and CDR2 is YFSETQ. The CDR3 has 14 residues. The J gene is TRBJ2-5, the V gene TRBV5-1; TRBD1 matches 11 bases. The TCR was taken from a woman between 35 and 50 years old in good health. Some clones in this sample may be carry-over from other donors' samples. Sequencing was done on a sample of PBMCs. The CDR3 nucleotides are TGCGCCAGCAGCTGGACAGGGGGCGGGGAGACCCAGTACTTC. This sequence encodes CASSWTGGGETQYF.